One and the same sample provided the 9 T cell receptor beta chains below, sequenced in a study of cytomegalovirus exposure and HLA in healthy donors. The PCR had 60 Vbeta and 13 Jbeta primers. Some clones are missing from TCRdb's copy, which holds only in-frame ones; the method was immunoSEQ multiplex PCR. The sample has 75,000 to 90,000 clones; roughly 80% are singletons. Sequenced input: PBMCs. All receptors derive from a woman aged 40 to 50 in good health and CMV-seropositive.

The chain links TRBV6-5 to TRBJ2-3; 9 bases fit TRBD2. CDR1 MNHEY and CDR2 SVGAGI come from the germline V gene. This CDR3 contains 14 residues. V gave up 5 bases and J gave up 6 bases; unmatched junction bases: 6. The CDR3 here is CASSTGTSLDTQYF. CDR3 sequence (DNA): TGTGCCAGCAGTACCGGGACTAGCCTGGATACGCAGTATTTT.

This chain links TRBV10-2 with TRBJ2-7; 8 bases match TRBD2. Trimming removed 4 bases from V and 3 bases from J; junction bases left unmatched: 5. The germline V gene encodes CDR1 WSHSY and CDR2 SAAADI. This CDR3 region has 14 residues. The CDR3 is CASSGGLVVYEQYF. CDR3 nucleotides: TGCGCCAGCAGTGGGGGACTAGTTGTCTACGAGCAGTACTTC.

This clone was counted only a few times. This chain joins TRBV19 and TRBJ2-3, with D possibly being TRBD2 (7 bases). The CDR3 runs to 14 residues. The V end was cut by 4 bases, the J end by 3 bases, with 11 bases between. Germline V gene lookup returns CDR1 LNHDA and CDR2 SQIVND (reference sequence). The chain's CDR3 is CASSTGRGTDTQYF. In nucleotides, the CDR3 is TGTGCCAGTAGTACGGGGAGGGGGACAGATACGCAGTATTTT. Filled out from reference TRBV19 and TRBJ2-3, the complete variable domain reads DGGITQSPKYLFRKEGQNVTLSCEQNLNHDAMYWYRQDPGQGLRLIYYSQIVNDFQKGDIAEGYSVSREKKESFPLTVTSAQKNPTAFYLCASSTGRGTDTQYFGPGTRLTVL.

The chain employs TRBV29-1 and TRBJ2-4, with 8 nucleotides matching TRBD1. V lost 5 bases, J lost 0 bases, and 6 bases stayed unmatched. The CDR3 extends over 15 amino acids. Germline V gives CDR1 SQVTM, CDR2 ANQGSEA. The CDR3, as DNA: TGCAGCGTTCGGTCAGGGGGCCTAGCCAAAAACATTCAGTACTTC. Translating gives CSVRSGGLAKNIQYF.

The chain recombines TRBV28 with TRBJ1-2; tentatively, D is TRBD1 (6 bases). Germline V gene sequence: CDR1 MDHEN, CDR2 SYDVKM. The CDR3 consists of 14 residues. The V and J ends lost 7 bases and 1 base respectively, with 13 bases between them. The CDR3: CASTQGPLNYGYTF. CDR3 nucleotides: TGTGCCAGCACGCAGGGGCCGCTTAACTATGGCTACACCTTC.

V gene TRBV30 combines with J gene TRBJ2-2, with TRBD2 identical over 10 bases. The CDR3 is 17 amino acids. After removal of 0 bases from V and 6 bases from J, the junction contained 10 bases not matched to a gene. Germline V gives CDR1 GTSNPN, CDR2 SVGIG (reference sequence). The CDR3 spells CAWSVLAGALSAGELFF. Written as DNA, the CDR3 is TGTGCCTGGAGTGTGCTAGCGGGAGCCCTGTCTGCCGGGGAGCTGTTTTTT.

The chain joins TRBV2 to TRBJ2-7; a weak D match, TRBD2 (6 bases). Between the trimmed V and J ends, which lost 0 bases and 5 bases, there was a span of 11 bases. This CDR3 region has 14 residues. Germline CDR1 and CDR2: SNHLY and FYNNEI. In DNA form, the CDR3 reads TGTGCCAGCAGTGAAGCGCTTGGGAGGCACGAGCAGTACTTC. Protein sequence: CASSEALGRHEQYF.

The V and J genes are TRBV5-6 and TRBJ2-7; 9 bases are shared with TRBD2. Germline V gene sequence: CDR1 SGHDT, CDR2 YYEEEE. Trimming removed 3 bases from V and 3 bases from J; junction bases left unmatched: 4. The CDR3 contains 14 residues. The CDR3 region has the DNA TGTGCCAGCAGCTACAGACTAGCGGACTACGAGCAGTACTTC. It translates to CASSYRLADYEQYF.

This chain joins TRBV6-4 and TRBJ2-2, with 7 bases identical to TRBD2. The CDR3 sequence is 15 residues long. Germline trimming cut 8 bases from V and 7 bases from J; bases unmatched to any gene: 13. Per the germline V gene, CDR1 is MRHNA and CDR2 is SNTAGT. CDR3 sequence (DNA): TGTGCCAGCCGAATACTCGCGGGGGTGAGCGGGGAGCTGTTTTTT. This gives the protein CASRILAGVSGELFF.